The next 23 T cell receptor beta chains were all read from a single sample in a study of blood T cell repertoires in COVID-19. The repertoire was sequenced with immunoSEQ multiplex PCR; TCRdb's copy has only in-frame clones and lacks some. The sample holds about 190,000 clones, about nine tenths seen once. Input material: peripheral blood. The receptors come from a man aged 40-55 years with acute or convalescent COVID-19.

The gene calls are TRBV14 and TRBJ2-2; 8 bases match TRBD1. The CDR3 has 17 amino acids. Trimming at V came to 6 bases and at J to 4 bases, leaving 13 bases not matched to a gene. The germline V gene encodes CDR1 SGHDN and CDR2 FVKESK. CDR3 nucleotides: TGTGCCAGCAGACAAAATAACAGGGGGACCCTCACCGGGGAGCTGTTTTTT. Residues: CASRQNNRGTLTGELFF.

This clone has only one observation. V usage is TRBV5-6 and J usage is TRBJ2-7; 7 bases map to TRBD1. Germline-derived CDR1 and CDR2 are SGHDT and YYEEEE. This CDR3 comprises 15 residues. After removal of 4 bases from V and 0 bases from J, the junction contained 7 bases not matched to a gene. The CDR3 here is CASSTDRSLSYEQYF. For the CDR3, the DNA is TGTGCCAGCAGCACGGACAGGAGCCTCTCCTACGAGCAGTACTTC.

In DNA, the CDR3 is TGTGCCAGCAGTCCCGGCGGGTTCGGCTACACCTTC. Encoded protein: CASSPGGFGYTF. The chain combines TRBV9 with TRBJ1-2; the D is unclear. The CDR3 has 12 residues. Per germline, CDR1 SGDLS and CDR2 YYNGEE. Trimming left V 5 bases short and J 8 bases short, with 13 bases between.

The gene calls are TRBV6-2 or TRBV6-3 and TRBJ1-1, with TRBD1 as a possible D gene (5 bases). The germline gives CDR1 MNHEY, CDR2 SVGEGT. The CDR3 sequence is 14 residues long. Between the trimmed V and J ends, which lost 2 bases and 11 bases, there was a span of 18 bases. CDR3: CASSYPAGGVRAFF. Written as DNA, the CDR3 is TGTGCCAGCAGTTACCCCGCCGGGGGGGTACGGGCTTTCTTT.

This chain connects TRBV6-4 to TRBJ1-1; D uncertain. The CDR3 is made up of 13 amino acids. The germline gives CDR1 MRHNA, CDR2 SNTAGT. Trimming shortened V by 4 bases and J by 1 base, and 7 bases separated the two germline ends. The CDR3 loop is CASSGRSNTEAFF. The CDR3 region has the DNA TGTGCCAGCAGTGGCCGGTCGAACACTGAAGCTTTCTTT.

The chain recombines TRBV2 with TRBJ2-3, with D perhaps matching TRBD2 (6 bases). V lost 7 bases, J lost 2 bases, and 16 bases lay in between. Germline V CDR1 and CDR2: SNHLY, FYNNEI. This CDR3 is 15 amino acids long. CDR3 residues: CASTSERVLTDTQYF. The CDR3 DNA is TGTGCCAGCACGTCCGAGCGGGTACTCACAGATACGCAGTATTTT. The full variable domain, in which reference TRBV2 and TRBJ2-3 provide the parts outside the CDR3, is EPEVTQTPSHQVTQMGQEVILRCVPISNHLYFYWYRQILGQKVEFLVSFYNNEISEKSEIFDDQFSVERPDGSNFTLKIRSTKLEDSAMYFCASTSERVLTDTQYFGPGTRLTVL.

The sample holds one count of this clone. The J gene is TRBJ1-5, the V gene TRBV12-5, with D perhaps TRBD1 (5 bases). This CDR3 is 14 amino acids long. V was clipped by 6 bases and J by 5 bases, with 14 bases between them. The germline V gene encodes CDR1 LGHNT and CDR2 FRNRAP. The CDR3, as DNA: TGTGCTAGTGGACCGGGCGGGGGAGATCAGCCCCAGCATTTT. This encodes CASGPGGGDQPQHF.

The chain couples TRBV27 to TRBJ2-1, with unresolved D. The V end lost 4 bases, the J end lost 6 bases, and 16 bases lay between the germline ends. CDR1 MNHEY and CDR2 SMNVEV come from the germline V gene (reference sequence). The length of the CDR3 is 15 residues. This chain's CDR3 is CASSYVSTYPNEQFF. CDR3 DNA sequence: TGTGCCAGCAGTTACGTCTCAACCTATCCCAATGAGCAGTTCTTC.

The gene calls are TRBV7-2 and TRBJ1-5; tentative D call: TRBD1 (6 bases). The germline gives CDR1 SGHTA, CDR2 FQGNSA. This CDR3 region has 15 residues. V was clipped by 2 bases and J by 2 bases, with 10 bases between them. The CDR3 loop is CASSLSGGGNQPQHF. CDR3 nucleotide sequence: TGTGCCAGCAGCTTATCGGGGGGCGGCAATCAGCCCCAGCATTTT.

The chain employs TRBV7-7 and TRBJ2-3, with TRBD2 identical over 9 bases. V was pared by 5 bases and J by 3 bases, with 3 bases of the junction left unmatched. Germline loops: CDR1 SSHAT, CDR2 FNYEAQ (reference sequence). The CDR3 contains 14 residues. In DNA, the CDR3 is TGTGCCAGCAGCCTGACTAGCGGAACAGATACGCAGTATTTT. It yields the protein CASSLTSGTDTQYF.

V gene TRBV5-1 combines with J gene TRBJ1-5; D perhaps matches TRBD1 (5 bases). Trimming removed 3 bases from V and 3 bases from J, with 13 bases in between. CDR1 SGHRS and CDR2 YFSETQ come from the germline V gene. The CDR3 runs to 15 residues. The CDR3 DNA reads TGCGCCAGCAGCTCCCTGGGGCTTGTCAATCAGCCCCAGCATTTT. Its translation is CASSSLGLVNQPQHF.

This chain uses TRBV29-1 with TRBJ1-2, with 8 bases matching TRBD1. The length of the CDR3 is 14 residues. Trimming at V came to 6 bases and at J to 4 bases, leaving 10 bases not matched to a gene. Germline CDR1 SQVTM, CDR2 ANQGSEA. In DNA form, the CDR3 reads TGCAGCGTCTTATTCCAGGGGGCAGGCTATGGCTACACCTTC. Protein: CSVLFQGAGYGYTF.

This clone was observed once. The chain employs TRBV30 and TRBJ1-2; possible D gene TRBD1, 6 bases. V lost 4 bases and J 6 bases, leaving 12 bases between the germline ends. The CDR3 extends over 12 amino acids. Germline CDR1 reads GTSNPN; CDR2 reads SVGIG (reference sequence). The CDR3 DNA is TGTGCCTGGAAACAACAGGGAGATGGCTACACCTTC. Residues: CAWKQQGDGYTF. The entire variable domain, with the rest obtained from reference TRBV30 and TRBJ1-2, is as follows: SQTIHQWPATLVQPVGSPLSLECTVEGTSNPNLYWYRQAAGRGLQLLFYSVGIGQISSEVPQNLSASRPQDRQFILSSKKLLLSDSGFYLCAWKQQGDGYTFGSGTRLTVV.

This sequence joins TRBV15 and TRBJ2-5, with D perhaps TRBD1 (5 bases). V lost 0 bases to trimming and J lost 7 bases, with 15 bases between them. Germline lookup yields CDR1 LNHNV and CDR2 YYDKDF (reference sequence). CDR3 length: 15 residues. The CDR3 protein is CATSRDLSGWGTQYF. CDR3 bases: TGTGCCACCAGCAGAGATCTGTCAGGGTGGGGGACCCAGTACTTC. Drawing the rest from reference TRBV15 and TRBJ2-5, the complete variable domain is DAMVIQNPRYQVTQFGKPVTLSCSQTLNHNVMYWYQQKSSQAPKLLFHYYDKDFNNEADTPDNFQSRRPNTSFCFLDIRSPGLGDTAMYLCATSRDLSGWGTQYFGPGTRLLVL.

The chain carries TRBV19 and TRBJ1-6, with TRBD1 matching over 9 bases. This CDR3 is 19 amino acids long. Germline trimming cut 5 bases from V and 0 bases from J; bases unmatched to any gene: 11. Germline-derived CDR1 and CDR2 are LNHDA and SQIVND (reference sequence). CDR3 sequence (DNA): TGTGCCAGTAGTGTGGACGGGACAGGGATTTTCTCCTATAATTCACCCCTCCACTTT. Protein sequence: CASSVDGTGIFSYNSPLHF.

The CDR3 sequence is CSVGGPGEQYF. In nucleotides, the CDR3 is TGCAGCGTTGGGGGGCCGGGCGAGCAGTACTTC. The chain couples TRBV29-1 to TRBJ2-7; D might be TRBD1 (6 bases). The CDR3 totals 11 residues. Trimming pared 4 bases from V and 6 bases from J, leaving 10 bases between. Germline V gives CDR1 SQVTM, CDR2 ANQGSEA.

This chain links TRBV11-2 with TRBJ2-5; 8 bases are shared with TRBD2. CDR1 and CDR2 from the germline V gene are SGHAT and FQNNGV. Trimming cost V 3 bases and J 5 bases; bases outside gene matches: 2. The CDR3 consists of 13 residues. The CDR3 coding sequence is TGTGCCAGCAGCTTCGGGAGGGTTGAGACCCAGTACTTC. The encoded protein is CASSFGRVETQYF. Together with reference TRBV11-2 and TRBJ2-5, the CDR3 gives the full variable domain: EAGVAQSPRYKIIEKRQSVAFWCNPISGHATLYWYQQILGQGPKLLIQFQNNGVVDDSQLPKDRFSAERLKGVDSTLKIQPAKLEDSAVYLCASSFGRVETQYFGPGTRLLVL.

The CDR3 DNA is TGTGCCAGCAGCTTATGGCTAGCAGATACCTACAATGAGCAGTTCTTC. Translated, it gives CASSLWLADTYNEQFF. The rearrangement joins TRBV7-9 to TRBJ2-1; possibly TRBD2 for D (5 bases). Germline CDR1 reads SEHNR; CDR2 reads FQNEAQ (reference sequence). Trimming removed 2 bases at V and 2 bases at J, with 13 bases between. The CDR3 runs to 16 residues.

The J gene is TRBJ2-7, the V gene TRBV4-1, with 7 bases that match TRBD2. Germline CDR1 MGHRA, CDR2 YSYEKL. The trim removed 0 bases at V and 3 bases at J, leaving 11 bases unmatched. This CDR3 region has 17 residues. CDR3 in DNA: TGCGCCAGCAGCCAAGATGGGGGGGGAATCGCCCTCTACGAGCAGTACTTC. This sequence encodes CASSQDGGGIALYEQYF.

The chain uses TRBV7-2 and TRBJ1-4, with D possibly matching TRBD1 (5 bases). From germline, CDR1 is SGHTA and CDR2 FQGNSA. Trimming pared 4 bases from V and 7 bases from J, leaving 10 bases between. This CDR3 has 13 amino acids. The CDR3 reads CASSSGFREKLFF. Here the CDR3 DNA reads TGTGCCAGCAGCTCAGGGTTTCGTGAAAAACTGTTTTTT. The full variable domain, its missing parts supplied by reference TRBV7-2 and TRBJ1-4, is GAGVSQSPSNKVTEKGKDVELRCDPISGHTALYWYRQSLGQGLEFLIYFQGNSAPDKSGLPSDRFSAERTGGSVSTLTIQRTQQEDSAVYLCASSSGFREKLFFGSGTQLSVL.

This rearrangement joins TRBV6-5 to TRBJ1-1; D is perhaps TRBD1 (5 bases). Trimming removed 11 bases at V and 0 bases at J, with 13 bases between. Germline CDR1 reads MNHEY; CDR2 reads SVGAGI. This CDR3 has 13 amino acids. CDR3 residues: CAAQGLMNTEAFF. The CDR3 DNA follows: TGTGCCGCGCAGGGCTTGATGAACACTGAAGCTTTCTTT.

In this sample, this clone turned up a few times. The chain couples TRBV11-1 to TRBJ1-1; D gene ambiguous. Germline V CDR1 and CDR2: SGHAT, FQDESV (reference sequence). The CDR3 loop spans 14 amino acids. Trimming removed 7 bases from V and 0 bases from J, with 12 bases in between. CDR3 sequence reads: CASKESALNTEAFF. Written as DNA, the CDR3 is TGTGCCAGCAAGGAGTCGGCGTTGAACACTGAAGCTTTCTTT.

This sequence joins TRBV7-2 and TRBJ1-3, with D possibly being TRBD1 (5 bases). Trimming pared 4 bases from V and 4 bases from J, leaving 14 bases between. Germline V gene sequence: CDR1 SGHTA, CDR2 FQGNSA. The CDR3 consists of 15 residues. CDR3 bases: TGTGCCAGCAGCTACGGGGGTAGGGTAGGAAACACCATATATTTT. Translating it yields CASSYGGRVGNTIYF.